Described below is a single T cell receptor (beta chain) sequence and its context. It has no known antigen specificity. No base quality information exists; no much larger clone differs at one position. CDR1 and CDR2 (MNHEY, SMNVEV) derive from the germline V gene (reference sequence). V and J lose 11 bases and 0 bases, and a span of 14 bases separates them. The CDR3 sequence holds 14 residues, the cysteine and phenylalanine included. Solely the CDR3 DNA is kept, with 42 bases framed from the first base. The data derive from a study of OX40 agonist ivuxolimab in advanced cancers. In terms of the full investigation: The costimulatory receptor OX40 (CD134) was targeted by ivuxolimab, a fully human IgG2 agonistic monoclonal antibody. Intravenous ivuxolimab was administered to patients every 2 weeks at six dose levels: 0.01, 0.1, 0.3, 1.5, 3 and 10 mg/kg. Of the approximately 53 patients in dose escalation, about 20 had hepatocellular carcinoma, some 15 had melanoma, 9 had renal cell carcinoma and 9 had head and neck cancer. In the dose-escalation cohort, roughly 82% of patients were male, and the mean age was roughly 56 years with a range of about 20 to 79. Prior anti-PD-1, anti-PD-L1 or anti-CTLA-4 therapy was permitted, and about two fifths of dose-escalation patients had received checkpoint inhibitors. Partial responses occurred in three dose-escalation patients, of whom one had hepatocellular carcinoma and two had cutaneous melanoma. Peripheral TCRbeta sequencing aimed to test whether ivuxolimab altered TCR sequence diversity and caused clonal T-cell expansion. The paper describes the monotherapy dose-escalation part (N = 52 patients) of the phase I trial of ivuxolimab.

To sequence the TCRbeta CDR3 region, genomic DNA was isolated from the sorted cells. TCRbeta CDR3 regions were sequenced using the immunoSEQ Assay. Imported from immuneACCESS, the table was reduced by TCRdb to in-frame sequences with V and J called. These copies leave out some clones; in studies compared against another copy, an unresolved V gene accounts for under half, and the cause of the remainder is not known. In all, the sample holds about 76,000 clones, and roughly nine tenths of those were seen once. The ten largest clones represent around 13% of the sample. General study outcomes and caveats: Partial responders in the 0.1-3.0 mg/kg groups had among the lowest normalized peripheral clonal expansion, especially among CD8+ T cells. After ivuxolimab, expanded clones were on average more numerous among CD8+ T cells than among CD4+ T cells. The antigen specificity of the peripheral T cells that underwent clonal expansion was not determined. At doses from 0.1 to 3.0 mg/kg, clonal expansion was seen in both CD4+ and CD8+ blood T cells between baseline and week 6. Low levels of normalized T-cell clonal expansion were also seen in some patients who did not respond.

The trial excluded patients who had a history of autoimmune disease or who were on systemic immunosuppression. Peripheral blood for TCR sequencing was collected from all dose cohorts at baseline, on cycle 4 day 1, and on cycle 7 day 1. Samples were obtained from an open-label, multicenter, first-in-human phase I dose-escalation trial of ivuxolimab. The trial enrolled adults with locally advanced or metastatic head and neck squamous cell, hepatocellular, melanoma or renal cell carcinoma. Before TCR sequencing, CD4+ and CD8+ T cells were separately sorted from peripheral blood. The chain couples TRBV27 to TRBJ1-5; tentative D gene TRBD1, with 5 bases matching. This sequence was found in an adult with an advanced solid tumor such as melanoma, head and neck, liver or kidney cancer. The sample consisted of CD4+ or CD8+ T cells sorted from blood, taken in a trial of the OX40 agonist ivuxolimab. CDR3 reads: CASGELYSNQPQHF. The DNA sequence follows: TGTGCCTCGGGGGAATTATATAGCAATCAGCCCCAGCATTTT.